The 21 T cell receptor beta chains below come from one sample, sequenced in a study of blood T cell repertoires in COVID-19. Here immunoSEQ multiplex PCR was the method, and the copy in TCRdb shows in-frame clones only, minus some. Among fewer than 250,000 clones, about 85% were seen once, and the ten largest hold approximately 10%. The source material was PBMCs or T cells enriched from blood (not recorded which). All receptors derive from a man aged 30 to 45 who had recovered from COVID-19.

The V and J genes are TRBV30 and TRBJ1-6, with unresolved D. V was trimmed by 0 bases and J by 11 bases, leaving 11 bases between them. The germline V gene encodes CDR1 GTSNPN and CDR2 SVGIG (reference sequence). The CDR3 runs to 13 residues. The CDR3 loop is CAWSVVPGAPLHF. The CDR3 bases are TGTGCCTGGAGTGTAGTTCCCGGGGCACCCCTCCACTTT. Full variable domain (missing parts from reference TRBV30 and TRBJ1-6): SQTIHQWPATLVQPVGSPLSLECTVEGTSNPNLYWYRQAAGRGLQLLFYSVGIGQISSEVPQNLSASRPQDRQFILSSKKLLLSDSGFYLCAWSVVPGAPLHFGNGTRLTVT.

This clone was picked up a small number of times. The chain combines TRBV9 with TRBJ1-2; the D gene is possibly TRBD1 (5 bases). The CDR3 spans 14 residues. The V gene's germline CDR1 is SGDLS and CDR2 YYNGEE. Trimming took off 0 bases at V and 4 bases at J, with 10 bases between the two ends. The CDR3 sequence: CASSVGQGTYGYTF. Here the CDR3 DNA reads TGTGCCAGCAGCGTAGGCCAGGGTACCTATGGCTACACCTTC.

The chain carries TRBV7-6 and TRBJ2-7; no reliable D call. V shed 2 bases and J shed 4 bases, with 9 bases lying between them. CDR3 size: 13 residues. Germline CDR1 is SGHVS and CDR2 is FNYEAQ. The CDR3 DNA sequence: TGTGCCAGCAGCTTAAACACGGAGTACGAGCAGTACTTC. Its translation is CASSLNTEYEQYF.

This rearrangement joins TRBV10-1 to TRBJ1-4, with 7 bases fitting TRBD1. CDR3 length: 10 residues. CDR1 WNHNN and CDR2 SYGVQD come from the germline V gene (reference sequence). V shed 10 bases, J shed 16 bases, and the junction held 9 bases outside the gene matches. CDR3 in DNA: TGCGCCATTCCTGACAGGGAGAGGTTTTTT. Translated, it gives CAIPDRERFF.

The chain joins TRBV6-5 to TRBJ2-2; D ambiguous. The CDR3 is 12 residues long. With 1 base removed from V and 5 bases from J, the gap between germline ends came to 2 bases. The V gene's germline CDR1 is MNHEY and CDR2 SVGAGI. Here the CDR3 reads CASSYLTGELFF. The CDR3 nucleotides read TGTGCCAGCAGTTACTTAACCGGGGAGCTGTTTTTT.

V usage is TRBV4-1 and J usage is TRBJ1-2; TRBD1 agrees at 8 bases. Germline V CDR1 and CDR2: MGHRA, YSYEKL. The CDR3 is 15 amino acids. After removal of 4 bases from V and 4 bases from J, the junction contained 8 bases not matched to a gene. CDR3 in amino acids: CASSPPGQGAYGYTF. CDR3 nucleotides: TGCGCCAGCAGCCCCCCAGGACAGGGAGCCTATGGCTACACCTTC.

This clone was counted a few times. J is TRBJ2-5 and V is TRBV29-1, with D tentatively TRBD2 (6 bases). The germline gives CDR1 SQVTM, CDR2 ANQGSEA. Trimming left V 1 base short and J 5 bases short, with 11 bases between. CDR3 length: 13 residues. CDR3 loop: CSVEGQRAETQYF. In nucleotides, the CDR3 is TGCAGCGTTGAAGGTCAGCGGGCCGAGACCCAGTACTTC.

J is TRBJ2-7 and V is TRBV3-1 (or the pseudogene TRBV3-2); D not certain. Per the germline V gene, CDR1 is LGHDT and CDR2 is YNNKEL (reference sequence). V lost 0 bases to trimming and J lost 3 bases, with 9 bases between them. The CDR3 totals 14 residues. The CDR3 loop reads CASSQDLSGYEQYF. The CDR3 nucleotides are TGTGCCAGCAGCCAAGACCTCAGTGGCTACGAGCAGTACTTC.

The rearrangement uses TRBV18 and TRBJ2-7; TRBD1 matches 7 bases. J was trimmed by 3 bases and V by 4 bases; bases with no gene match: 3. The length of the CDR3 is 13 residues. Germline lookup yields CDR1 KGHSH and CDR2 LQKENI. The CDR3 DNA follows: TGTGCCAGCTCACTGGGACAGAGCTACGAGCAGTACTTC. As protein: CASSLGQSYEQYF.

This chain connects TRBV5-8 to TRBJ2-5; a weak D match, TRBD2 (7 bases). V lost 3 bases, J lost 4 bases, and 19 bases lay in between. Germline CDR1 is SGHTS and CDR2 is YDEGEE. The CDR3 length is 16 residues. In DNA, the CDR3 is TGTGCCAGCAGCTCAAATAGGGGAGGGGGACGAGAGACCCAGTACTTC. It codes for CASSSNRGGGRETQYF. The full variable domain, its missing parts supplied by reference TRBV5-8 and TRBJ2-5, is EAGVTQSPTHLIKTRGQQATLRCSPISGHTSVYWYQQALGLGLQFLLWYDEGEERNRGNFPPRFSGRQFPNYSSELNVNALELEDSALYLCASSSNRGGGRETQYFGPGTRLLVL.

The chain has TRBV10-3 and TRBJ1-2; 7 nucleotides agree with TRBD1. This CDR3 contains 17 residues. In germline, CDR1 is ENHRY, CDR2 SYGVKD. The junction had 19 bases not matched to a gene; V was cut back by 7 bases and J by 5 bases. In DNA, the CDR3 is TGTGCCATCAACGTCCGGGACAGTGCCATCTTCGGGTATGGCTACACCTTC. Encoded protein: CAINVRDSAIFGYGYTF.

The genes are TRBV6-5 and TRBJ1-5; TRBD1 might be the D (5 bases). The CDR3 sequence is 14 residues long. In germline, CDR1 is MNHEY, CDR2 SVGAGI. The V and J ends lost 0 bases and 6 bases respectively, with 9 bases between them. The CDR3 loop is CASSYSTGVQPQHF. CDR3 bases: TGTGCCAGCAGTTACTCGACGGGGGTTCAGCCCCAGCATTTT.

This rearrangement joins TRBV6-5 to TRBJ1-3; D might be TRBD1 (5 bases). Trimming left V 6 bases short and J 2 bases short, with 11 bases between. The length of the CDR3 is 14 residues. Germline-derived CDR1 and CDR2 are MNHEY and SVGAGI. CDR3 in DNA: TGTGCCAGCAGATGGGAAGGGGCTGGAAACACCATATATTTT. As protein: CASRWEGAGNTIYF.

This clone appeared a single time. V gene TRBV5-1 combines with J gene TRBJ1-4; 7 nucleotides align to TRBD1. Germline V CDR1 and CDR2: SGHRS, YFSETQ. This CDR3 region has 17 residues. V lost 0 bases to trimming and J lost 6 bases; unmatched junction nucleotides: 11. CDR3 loop: CASSLGRGASPDEKLFF. In DNA form, the CDR3 reads TGCGCCAGCAGCTTGGGCAGGGGGGCGAGTCCAGATGAAAAACTGTTTTTT.

This sequence joins TRBV19 and TRBJ1-2; unclear D gene. V gave up 6 bases and J gave up 2 bases, with 22 bases separating them. Germline CDR1 and CDR2: LNHDA and SQIVND (reference sequence). This CDR3 is built from 17 residues. In DNA, the CDR3 is TGTGCCAGTAGGAGGAATGAAGTTCTCGAGATGAACTATGGCTACACCTTC. Protein sequence: CASRRNEVLEMNYGYTF.

This chain joins TRBV29-1 and TRBJ2-7; D might be TRBD2 (6 bases). V dropped 3 bases and J dropped 7 bases, with 16 bases sitting between them. This CDR3 is 13 amino acids long. Germline V gives CDR1 SQVTM, CDR2 ANQGSEA. CDR3 amino acids: CSVEGGAREEQYF. The CDR3 nucleotides are TGCAGCGTTGAGGGCGGGGCCCGGGAGGAGCAGTACTTC.

The V and J genes are TRBV25-1 and TRBJ1-2; 7 nucleotides line up with TRBD1. The germline V gene has CDR1 MGHDK and CDR2 SYGVNS. Losses at the gene ends were 3 bases for V and 3 bases for J; bases not matched to a gene: 1. There are 13 residues in the CDR3. The CDR3 DNA reads as TGTGCCAGCAGTGAGGGGACAGACTATGGCTACACCTTC. This codes for CASSEGTDYGYTF.

This clone was seen just once. The rearrangement joins TRBV6-5 to TRBJ1-2; 10 positions match TRBD1. The CDR3 extends over 14 amino acids. After removal of 6 bases from V and 5 bases from J, the junction contained 6 bases not matched to a gene. Germline V gene data show CDR1 as MNHEY and CDR2 as SVGAGI. DNA for the CDR3: TGTGCCAGCAGCACGGACAGGGGGAGTTATGGCTACACCTTC. It specifies CASSTDRGSYGYTF.

The V call is TRBV7-2, the J call TRBJ1-2, with D maybe TRBD1 (5 bases). The germline gives CDR1 SGHTA, CDR2 FQGNSA. V was clipped by 2 bases and J by 8 bases, with 21 bases between them. The CDR3 contains 16 residues. CDR3 sequence: CASSLYPDMPRVGYTF. In DNA form, the CDR3 reads TGTGCCAGCAGCTTATACCCGGACATGCCACGAGTGGGCTACACCTTC.

The table lists this clone with a count of one. The V and J genes are TRBV10-2 and TRBJ1-5; 7 bases line up with TRBD1. J gave up 9 bases and V 4 bases, and 18 bases lay outside the gene matches. The CDR3 consists of 17 residues. Germline CDR1 reads WSHSY; CDR2 reads SAAADI. The DNA for the CDR3 is TGCGCCAGCAGTGGGGGACAGATTGTGGGGTCGACGTCGCCCCAGCATTTT. Protein product: CASSGGQIVGSTSPQHF.

The gene calls are TRBV7-3 and TRBJ1-6; D is unresolved. Germline V CDR1 and CDR2: SGHTA, FQGTGA. V was trimmed by 6 bases and J by 12 bases, leaving 18 bases between them. The CDR3 is 14 residues long. CDR3 residues: CASSNLTERVPLHF. Written as DNA, the CDR3 is TGTGCCAGCAGTAATCTCACGGAACGGGTACCCCTCCACTTT.